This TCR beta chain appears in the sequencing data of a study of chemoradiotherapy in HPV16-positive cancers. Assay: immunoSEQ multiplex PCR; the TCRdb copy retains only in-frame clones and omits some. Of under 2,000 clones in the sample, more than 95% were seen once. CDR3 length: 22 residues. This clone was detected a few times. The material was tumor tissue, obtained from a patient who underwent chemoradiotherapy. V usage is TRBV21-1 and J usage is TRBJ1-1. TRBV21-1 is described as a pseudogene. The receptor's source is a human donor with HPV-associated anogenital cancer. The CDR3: CASSNRGGPKELYGTLNTEAFF. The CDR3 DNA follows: TGTGCCAGCAGCAATCGGGGAGGCCCAAAGGAGTTGTACGGGACGTTGAACACTGAAGCTTTCTTT.